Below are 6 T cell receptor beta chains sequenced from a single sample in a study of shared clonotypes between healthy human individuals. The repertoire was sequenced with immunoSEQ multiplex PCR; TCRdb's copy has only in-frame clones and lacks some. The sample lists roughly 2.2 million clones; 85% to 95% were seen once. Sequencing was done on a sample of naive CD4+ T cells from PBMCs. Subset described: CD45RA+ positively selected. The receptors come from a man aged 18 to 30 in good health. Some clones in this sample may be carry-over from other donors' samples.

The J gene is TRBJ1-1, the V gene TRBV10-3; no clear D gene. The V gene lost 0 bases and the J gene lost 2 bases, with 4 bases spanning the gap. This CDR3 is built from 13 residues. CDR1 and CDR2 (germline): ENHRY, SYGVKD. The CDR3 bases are TGTGCCATCAGTGAGTCGCCAAACACTGAAGCTTTCTTT. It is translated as CAISESPNTEAFF.

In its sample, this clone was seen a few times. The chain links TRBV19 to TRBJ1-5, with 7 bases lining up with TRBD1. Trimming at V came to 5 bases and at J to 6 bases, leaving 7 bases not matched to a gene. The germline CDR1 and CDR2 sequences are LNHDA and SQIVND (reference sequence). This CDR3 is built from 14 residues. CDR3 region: CASSLRQGLQPQHF. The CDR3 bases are TGTGCCAGTAGTCTCCGACAGGGCCTTCAGCCCCAGCATTTT.

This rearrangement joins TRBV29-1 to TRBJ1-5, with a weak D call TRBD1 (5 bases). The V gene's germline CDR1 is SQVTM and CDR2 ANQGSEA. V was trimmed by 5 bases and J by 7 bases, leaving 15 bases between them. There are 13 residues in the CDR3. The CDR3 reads CSVQDSGPQPQHF. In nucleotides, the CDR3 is TGCAGCGTTCAGGATTCGGGGCCCCAGCCCCAGCATTTT.

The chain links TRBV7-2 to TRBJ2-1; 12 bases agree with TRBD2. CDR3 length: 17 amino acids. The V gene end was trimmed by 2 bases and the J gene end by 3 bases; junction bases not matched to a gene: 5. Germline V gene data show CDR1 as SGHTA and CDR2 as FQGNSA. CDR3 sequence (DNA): TGTGCCAGCAGCTTAAACCCACTAGCGGGAGGCTACAATGAGCAGTTCTTC. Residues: CASSLNPLAGGYNEQFF.

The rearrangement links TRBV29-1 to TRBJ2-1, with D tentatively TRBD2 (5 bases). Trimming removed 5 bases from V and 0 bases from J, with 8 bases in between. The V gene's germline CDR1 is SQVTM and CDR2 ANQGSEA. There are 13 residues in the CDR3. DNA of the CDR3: TGCAGCGTTAGCGGAGCCTCCTACAATGAGCAGTTCTTC. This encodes CSVSGASYNEQFF.

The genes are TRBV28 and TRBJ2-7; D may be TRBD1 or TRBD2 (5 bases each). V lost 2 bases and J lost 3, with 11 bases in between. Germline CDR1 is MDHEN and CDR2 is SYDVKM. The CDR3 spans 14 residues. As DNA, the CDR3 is TGTGCCAGCAGTTTACGGGACCCCATCTACGAGCAGTACTTC. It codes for CASSLRDPIYEQYF.